This is a list of T cell receptor beta chains from one sample in a study of cytomegalovirus exposure and HLA in healthy donors. Only in-frame clones appear in the TCRdb table, and some are missing; sequencing was by immunoSEQ multiplex PCR. The sample yields 150,000 to 200,000 clones, roughly 77% seen once. Sequencing was carried out using PBMCs. These receptors were collected from a woman between 45 and 65 years old in good health and CMV-seronegative. CDR3s include the opening cysteine and the closing phenylalanine or tryptophan. The D gene is left open where the match is weak. The size of a clone is reported for some rows only, either as once, few or many, or as a class for expanded clones.

abundance: NA
j_gene: TRBJ2-1
v_gene: TRBV7-9
d_gene: TRBD2
CDR3nt: TGTGCCAGCAGCTTAGATAGGGTAGCGGGTAGGATTGAGGAGCAGTTCTTC
CDR3aa: CASSLDRVAGRIEEQFF

abundance: NA
j_gene: TRBJ2-1
v_gene: TRBV11-2
d_gene: NA
CDR3nt: TGTGCCAGCAGCTTTGCGGGGCGAAGCTCCTACAATGAGCAGTTCTTC
CDR3aa: CASSFAGRSSYNEQFF

abundance: NA
j_gene: TRBJ1-5
v_gene: TRBV6-1
d_gene: NA
CDR3nt: TGTGCCAGCACTGTCGGACTTATCAATCAGCCCCAGCATTTT
CDR3aa: CASTVGLINQPQHF

abundance: NA
j_gene: TRBJ1-6
v_gene: TRBV7-2
d_gene: NA
CDR3nt: TGTGCCAGCAGCCCCCGACAGCACTATAATTCACCCCTCCACTTT
CDR3aa: CASSPRQHYNSPLHF

abundance: NA
j_gene: TRBJ1-2
v_gene: TRBV9
d_gene: TRBD1
CDR3nt: TGTGCCAGCAGCGCGGACAGGGGGCCGGGCTACACCTTC
CDR3aa: CASSADRGPGYTF

abundance: NA
j_gene: TRBJ2-4
v_gene: TRBV28
d_gene: TRBD1
CDR3nt: TGTGCCAGCACCCCGGACAGGGAGAAAAACATTCAGTACTTC
CDR3aa: CASTPDREKNIQYF

abundance: NA
j_gene: TRBJ1-1
v_gene: TRBV6-6
d_gene: NA
CDR3nt: TGTGCCAGCCGGGGGAGGGATTCGAACACTGAAGCTTTCTTT
CDR3aa: CASRGRDSNTEAFF

abundance: NA
j_gene: TRBJ2-1
v_gene: TRBV27
d_gene: TRBD1
CDR3nt: TGTGCCAGTCTGGACAGGGGGCATGAGCAGTTCTTC
CDR3aa: CASLDRGHEQFF

abundance: NA
j_gene: TRBJ2-1
v_gene: TRBV9
d_gene: NA
CDR3nt: TGTGCCAGCAGCGTAGCGTGGGCCCCGTACAATGAGCAGTTCTTC
CDR3aa: CASSVAWAPYNEQFF

abundance: NA
j_gene: TRBJ2-1
v_gene: TRBV7-9
d_gene: TRBD2
CDR3nt: TGTGCCAGCAGCTTAGGTATAGCGGGAGGGCCGAGGAATGAGCAGTTCTTC
CDR3aa: CASSLGIAGGPRNEQFF

abundance: NA
j_gene: TRBJ1-5
v_gene: TRBV10-2
d_gene: NA
CDR3nt: TGCGCCAGCACGGTCGGCAATCAGCCCCAGCATTTT
CDR3aa: CASTVGNQPQHF

abundance: NA
j_gene: TRBJ2-7
v_gene: TRBV4-3
d_gene: TRBD1
CDR3nt: TGCGCCAGCAGCCAAGACGCGACAGGGGGGTACGAGCAGTACTTC
CDR3aa: CASSQDATGGYEQYF

abundance: NA
j_gene: TRBJ2-2
v_gene: TRBV9
d_gene: NA
CDR3nt: TGTGCCAGCAGCGTAGAAGGTTGGGGACAGAACACCGGGGAGCTGTTTTTT
CDR3aa: CASSVEGWGQNTGELFF

abundance: NA
j_gene: TRBJ2-4
v_gene: TRBV18
d_gene: NA
CDR3nt: TGTGCCAGCTCACCAAGCGCGAACCCTAAAAACATTCAGTACTTC
CDR3aa: CASSPSANPKNIQYF

abundance: NA
j_gene: TRBJ1-1
v_gene: TRBV28
d_gene: TRBD1
CDR3nt: TGTGCCAGCAGTTTACTACAGGGGGTGAGAGCTTTCTTT
CDR3aa: CASSLLQGVRAFF

abundance: NA
j_gene: TRBJ1-2
v_gene: TRBV7-2
d_gene: NA
CDR3nt: TGTGCCAGCAGCTACAGGACAGTAACTAACTATGGCTACACCTTC
CDR3aa: CASSYRTVTNYGYTF

abundance: few
j_gene: TRBJ2-4
v_gene: TRBV7-8
d_gene: NA
CDR3nt: TGTGCCAGCAGCTTAGAGAGGGACCGGAGGGACATTCAGTACTTC
CDR3aa: CASSLERDRRDIQYF

abundance: NA
j_gene: TRBJ2-2
v_gene: TRBV2
d_gene: TRBD1
CDR3nt: TGTGCCAGCAGTGTCTTGTCGCTACAGGGGGCAGTGGGCGGGAGTAATACCACCGGGGAGCTGTTTTTT
CDR3aa: CASSVLSLQGAVGGSNTTGELFF

abundance: NA
j_gene: TRBJ2-6
v_gene: TRBV9
d_gene: NA
CDR3nt: TGTGCCAGCAGCGTAGGTTCCATCCCTGGGGCCAACGTCCTGACTTTC
CDR3aa: CASSVGSIPGANVLTF

abundance: once
j_gene: TRBJ1-5
v_gene: TRBV7-9
d_gene: TRBD1
CDR3nt: TGTTCCAGCAGCGCCGGGACAGGGTTTAGCAATCAGCCCCAGCATTTT
CDR3aa: CSSSAGTGFSNQPQHF

abundance: many
j_gene: TRBJ1-1
v_gene: TRBV9
d_gene: NA
CDR3nt: TGTGCCAGCAGCTCCGGGGAAGGGGGCACTGAAGCTTTCTTT
CDR3aa: CASSSGEGGTEAFF

abundance: NA
j_gene: TRBJ2-7
v_gene: TRBV10-2
d_gene: NA
CDR3nt: TGCGCCAGCAGTGATCCCCAGGTTAGCTCCTACGAGCAGTACTTC
CDR3aa: CASSDPQVSSYEQYF

abundance: NA
j_gene: TRBJ1-6
v_gene: TRBV19
d_gene: TRBD1
CDR3nt: TGTGCCAGTAGTCCCTGGGACAGGGGGCGAGCACCCCTCCACTTT
CDR3aa: CASSPWDRGRAPLHF

abundance: once
j_gene: TRBJ2-1
v_gene: TRBV7-9
d_gene: NA
CDR3nt: TGTGCCAGCAGCCTTAAATTAGCGCAGTTCTTC
CDR3aa: CASSLKLAQFF

abundance: once
j_gene: TRBJ2-7
v_gene: TRBV6-5
d_gene: TRBD1
CDR3nt: TGTGCCAGCAACCCGACCGCGACAGGGGACTACGAGCAGTACTTC
CDR3aa: CASNPTATGDYEQYF

abundance: NA
j_gene: TRBJ2-1
v_gene: TRBV7-7
d_gene: TRBD2
CDR3nt: TGTGCTAGCAGCTCAAATCGGGGGGGCTCCTACAATGAGCAGTTCTTC
CDR3aa: CASSSNRGGSYNEQFF

abundance: NA
j_gene: TRBJ1-2
v_gene: TRBV27
d_gene: NA
CDR3nt: TGCGCCAGCAGTTTATCCTCATTGGCCACAGGGTCCGCTTACACCTTC
CDR3aa: CASSLSSLATGSAYTF

abundance: NA
j_gene: TRBJ2-5
v_gene: TRBV5-1
d_gene: NA
CDR3nt: TGCGCCAGCAGGGCGGGTCGCCAAACGGAGACCCAGTACTTC
CDR3aa: CASRAGRQTETQYF

abundance: NA
j_gene: TRBJ1-2
v_gene: TRBV7-9
d_gene: NA
CDR3nt: TGTGCCAGCAGCTTAGTGACCGAGGGCTATGGCTACACCTTC
CDR3aa: CASSLVTEGYGYTF

abundance: NA
j_gene: TRBJ2-5
v_gene: TRBV4-2
d_gene: NA
CDR3nt: TGTGCCAGCAGCCAAGATGGGCAGGGTACAGAGACCCAGTACTTC
CDR3aa: CASSQDGQGTETQYF

abundance: NA
j_gene: TRBJ1-2
v_gene: TRBV6-1
d_gene: NA
CDR3nt: TGTGCCAGCAGTGAAGAACCCGGACACCCGAAGGGAGGCTACACCTTC
CDR3aa: CASSEEPGHPKGGYTF

abundance: NA
j_gene: TRBJ2-3
v_gene: TRBV7-3
d_gene: TRBD2
CDR3nt: TGTGCCAGCAGCTCGACTAGCAGCACAGATACGCAGTATTTT
CDR3aa: CASSSTSSTDTQYF

abundance: few
j_gene: TRBJ1-2
v_gene: TRBV6-6
d_gene: TRBD1
CDR3nt: TGTGCCAGCAGTTACCACCGGGACAGGGGGGGTGGCTACACCTTC
CDR3aa: CASSYHRDRGGGYTF

abundance: NA
j_gene: TRBJ2-7
v_gene: TRBV5-1
d_gene: NA
CDR3nt: TGCGCCAGCAGCTTGGCGGGGGGCGACGAGCAGTACTTC
CDR3aa: CASSLAGGDEQYF

abundance: NA
j_gene: TRBJ2-7
v_gene: TRBV25-1
d_gene: NA
CDR3nt: TGTGCCAGCAGTGACCACGGACAGAGAAGTACCCATTTC
CDR3aa: CASSDHGQRSTHF

abundance: few
j_gene: TRBJ1-1
v_gene: TRBV4-3
d_gene: NA
CDR3nt: TGCGCCAGCAGTCTCAGGGGAAACACTGAAGCTTTCTTT
CDR3aa: CASSLRGNTEAFF

abundance: NA
j_gene: TRBJ2-5
v_gene: TRBV7-9
d_gene: NA
CDR3nt: TGTGCCAGCAGCTCTGGAGATCGGGGTAGGAGAGAGACCCAGTACTTC
CDR3aa: CASSSGDRGRRETQYF

abundance: NA
j_gene: TRBJ1-6
v_gene: TRBV6-5
d_gene: NA
CDR3nt: TGTGCCGCCTCAGGGAATAATTCACCCCTCCACTTT
CDR3aa: CAASGNNSPLHF

abundance: NA
j_gene: TRBJ2-5
v_gene: TRBV7-7
d_gene: TRBD2
CDR3nt: TGTGCTAGCGGGGATGGGGGGAAAGAGACCCAGTACTTC
CDR3aa: CASGDGGKETQYF

abundance: few
j_gene: TRBJ2-6
v_gene: TRBV27
d_gene: NA
CDR3nt: TGTGCCAGCAGTTTACAACAGAAGAGCTCTGGGGCCAACGTCCTGACTTTC
CDR3aa: CASSLQQKSSGANVLTF

abundance: NA
j_gene: TRBJ1-6
v_gene: TRBV5-5
d_gene: NA
CDR3nt: TGTGCCAGCAGCTTGGATCGTTATAATTCACCCCTCCACTTT
CDR3aa: CASSLDRYNSPLHF

abundance: NA
j_gene: TRBJ2-3
v_gene: TRBV10-3
d_gene: TRBD1
CDR3nt: TGTGCCATCGAGACAGGGGGCGGCCCAGATACGCAGTATTTT
CDR3aa: CAIETGGGPDTQYF

abundance: NA
j_gene: TRBJ2-5
v_gene: TRBV7-9
d_gene: TRBD2
CDR3nt: TGTGCCAGCAGCCCTCTCCCTAGCGGAGTAGGAGAGACCCAGTACTTC
CDR3aa: CASSPLPSGVGETQYF

abundance: few
j_gene: TRBJ2-1
v_gene: TRBV4-3
d_gene: NA
CDR3nt: TGCGCCAGCAGCCCCGTAAGGGGCAATGAGCAGTTCTTC
CDR3aa: CASSPVRGNEQFF

abundance: few
j_gene: TRBJ1-1
v_gene: TRBV29-1
d_gene: NA
CDR3nt: TGCAGCGTTGCTCCTATCGGCGGTGAAGCTTTCTTT
CDR3aa: CSVAPIGGEAFF

abundance: NA
j_gene: TRBJ2-7
v_gene: TRBV19
d_gene: TRBD2
CDR3nt: TGTGCCAGTTCCCCTAGCGGGAGGGCCAGCTACGAGCAGTACTTC
CDR3aa: CASSPSGRASYEQYF